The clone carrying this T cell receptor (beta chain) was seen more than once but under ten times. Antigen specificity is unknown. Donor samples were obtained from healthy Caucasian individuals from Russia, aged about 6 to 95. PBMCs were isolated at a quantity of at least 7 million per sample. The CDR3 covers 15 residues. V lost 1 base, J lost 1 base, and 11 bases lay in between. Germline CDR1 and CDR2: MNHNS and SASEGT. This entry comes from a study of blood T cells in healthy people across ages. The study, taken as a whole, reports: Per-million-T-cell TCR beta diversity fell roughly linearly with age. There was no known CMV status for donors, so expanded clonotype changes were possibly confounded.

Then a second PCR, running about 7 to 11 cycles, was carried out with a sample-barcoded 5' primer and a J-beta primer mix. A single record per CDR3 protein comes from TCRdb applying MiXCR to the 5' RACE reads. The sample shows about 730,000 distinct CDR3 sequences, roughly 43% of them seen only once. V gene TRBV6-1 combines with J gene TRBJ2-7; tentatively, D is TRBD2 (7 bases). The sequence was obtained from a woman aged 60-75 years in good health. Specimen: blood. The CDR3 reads CASSEEGGLSYEQYF. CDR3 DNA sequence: TGTGCCAGCAGTGAAGAGGGGGGGCTTTCCTACGAGCAGTACTTC.